Shown below are 32 T cell receptor beta chains from a single sample sequenced in a study of blood T cell repertoires in COVID-19. Here immunoSEQ multiplex PCR was the method, and the copy in TCRdb shows in-frame clones only, minus some. The profile covers about 62,000 clones, with about 83% appearing a single time and just under 6.5% taken by the ten largest. Sequences were obtained from peripheral blood. The receptors were sampled from a human donor in a cohort sampled during active COVID-19.

The rearrangement joins TRBV4-1 to TRBJ1-2; unclear D gene. This CDR3 has 14 amino acids. V was pared by 1 base and J by 6 bases, with 12 bases between. CDR1 and CDR2 (germline): MGHRA, YSYEKL. In DNA form, the CDR3 reads TGCGCCAGCAGCCAAGCTACGGGTTGGAATGGCTACACCTTC. Translation: CASSQATGWNGYTF.

This clone was seen a few times. The J gene is TRBJ1-6, the V gene TRBV6-1, with 9 positions matching TRBD1. The CDR3 sequence is 17 residues long. CDR1 and CDR2 (germline): MNHNS, SASEGT. The V and J ends lost 1 base and 10 bases, in that order; junction bases with no gene match: 11. The CDR3 bases are TGTGCCAGCAGTGAAGGGGTGTTGGACAGGGGCTGGTCACCCCTCCACTTT. Amino acids: CASSEGVLDRGWSPLHF.

The J gene is TRBJ2-5, the V gene TRBV4-1; D ambiguous. The germline V gene encodes CDR1 MGHRA and CDR2 YSYEKL. CDR3 length: 13 residues. The V gene lost 2 bases and the J gene lost 4 bases, with 8 bases spanning the gap. CDR3 nucleotide sequence: TGCGCCAGCAGCCAATTCTCCGGAGAGACCCAGTACTTC. Its translation: CASSQFSGETQYF.

This clone was detected only once. The chain couples TRBV30 to TRBJ1-4, with a weak D call TRBD1 (6 bases). Germline CDR1 GTSNPN, CDR2 SVGIG (reference sequence). The V end lost 3 bases, the J end lost 2 bases, and 16 bases lay between the germline ends. CDR3 size: 16 residues. CDR3 in DNA: TGTGCCTGGAGCACAGGACAGTTAGCGACTAATGAAAAACTGTTTTTT. Translated: CAWSTGQLATNEKLFF. The full variable domain, with the rest looked up from reference TRBV30 and TRBJ1-4, is SQTIHQWPATLVQPVGSPLSLECTVEGTSNPNLYWYRQAAGRGLQLLFYSVGIGQISSEVPQNLSASRPQDRQFILSSKKLLLSDSGFYLCAWSTGQLATNEKLFFGSGTQLSVL.

The V gene is TRBV6-4, the J gene TRBJ1-1, with D uncertain. The V end lost 5 bases, the J end lost 4 bases, and 11 bases lay between the germline ends. Looked up from germline, CDR1 is MRHNA and CDR2 is SNTAGT. The CDR3 contains 13 residues. The CDR3 nucleotides are TGTGCCAGCAGTACCCAGGCAGGCACTGAAGCTTTCTTT. Protein sequence: CASSTQAGTEAFF.

This chain uses TRBV6-6 with TRBJ1-2; 7 bases are a match to TRBD1. CDR1 MNHNY and CDR2 SVGAGI come from the germline V gene (reference sequence). V was clipped by 0 bases and J by 8 bases; unmatched bases: 6. The length of the CDR3 is 14 residues. The CDR3 here is CASSYSRQGGGYTF. CDR3 in DNA: TGTGCCAGCAGTTACTCGCGACAGGGAGGCGGCTACACCTTC.

V is TRBV27 and J is TRBJ1-6, with D uncertain. V shed 2 bases and J shed 7 bases, with 3 bases lying between them. CDR1 and CDR2 from the germline V gene are MNHEY and SMNVEV (reference sequence). CDR3 size: 12 residues. The CDR3 nucleotides are TGTGCCAGCAGTTTACGGAATTCACCCCTCCACTTT. Translation gives CASSLRNSPLHF.

This clone was counted a single time. The chain combines TRBV7-6 with TRBJ1-6; D possibly corresponds to TRBD1 (5 bases). Between the trimmed V and J ends, which lost 1 base and 8 bases, there was a span of 12 bases. Germline loops: CDR1 SGHVS, CDR2 FNYEAQ. The CDR3 extends over 15 amino acids. Here the CDR3 DNA reads TGTGCCAGCAGCTTAGGTGGGGGGTATGATTCACCCCTCCACTTT. Translating it yields CASSLGGGYDSPLHF. The whole variable domain, remainder taken from reference TRBV7-6 and TRBJ1-6, is GAGVSQSPRYKVTKRGQDVALRCDPISGHVSLYWYRQALGQGPEFLTYFNYEAQQDKSGLPNDRFSAERPEGSISTLTIQRTEQRDSAMYRCASSLGGGYDSPLHFGNGTRLTVT.

The chain couples TRBV3-1 (or the pseudogene TRBV3-2) to TRBJ2-7; possibly TRBD1 for D (6 bases). Germline CDR1 and CDR2: LGHDT and YNNKEL (reference sequence). There are 13 residues in the CDR3. V dropped 8 bases and J dropped 6 bases, with 17 bases sitting between them. Here the CDR3 reads CASSRLQGSEQYF. CDR3 in DNA: TGTGCCAGCTCCCGGCTACAGGGCTCCGAGCAGTACTTC.

This clone occurred a few times. This chain links TRBV9 with TRBJ1-2; 7 positions match TRBD1. Germline values: CDR1 SGDLS, CDR2 YYNGEE. The trim removed 4 bases at V and 4 bases at J, leaving 4 bases unmatched. CDR3 length equals 13 residues. CDR3 loop: CASSSGQPYGYTF. The CDR3 DNA sequence: TGTGCCAGCAGCTCGGGACAGCCCTATGGCTACACCTTC.

V is TRBV5-1 and J is TRBJ1-3; TRBD1 matches 9 bases. Trimming at V came to 0 bases and at J to 3 bases, leaving 4 bases not matched to a gene. This CDR3 is 16 amino acids long. Germline loops: CDR1 SGHRS, CDR2 YFSETQ. CDR3 amino acids: CASSLGDRASGNTIYF. The DNA for the CDR3 is TGCGCCAGCAGCTTGGGGGACAGGGCTAGTGGAAACACCATATATTTT.

V and J are TRBV29-1 and TRBJ2-7; tentatively, D is TRBD2 (5 bases). The CDR3 is 11 amino acids. Germline V gene data show CDR1 as SQVTM and CDR2 as ANQGSEA. The germline V and J ends were trimmed by 4 bases and 3 bases, with 7 bases remaining between them. CDR3 protein: CSVVGDYEQYF. As DNA, the CDR3 is TGCAGCGTTGTCGGGGACTACGAGCAGTACTTC.

This chain links TRBV13 with TRBJ2-3, with D perhaps matching TRBD1 (5 bases). Germline CDR1 is PRHDT and CDR2 is FYEKMQ (reference sequence). The CDR3 runs 16 residues. Between the trimmed V and J ends, which lost 5 bases and 2 bases, there was a span of 17 bases. In DNA, the CDR3 is TGTGCCAGCAGCCCCCGTCGGCAGGGTTACACAGATACGCAGTATTTT. Translation gives CASSPRRQGYTDTQYF.

This chain connects TRBV5-1 to TRBJ2-2; 10 bases fit TRBD2. CDR3 length: 14 residues. The trim removed 9 bases at V and 8 bases at J, leaving 10 bases unmatched. Germline V lookup: CDR1 SGHRS, CDR2 YFSETQ. In DNA, the CDR3 is TGCGCCACCCGGACTAGCGGTTCGGAGGGGGAGCTGTTTTTT. It yields the protein CATRTSGSEGELFF.

This clone was detected only once. The chain combines TRBV28 with TRBJ1-3; TRBD1 matches 10 bases. The J segment lost 0 bases and the V segment lost 5 bases, leaving 1 base of the junction unmatched. The CDR3 spans 15 residues. The germline V gene encodes CDR1 MDHEN and CDR2 SYDVKM. The CDR3 region is CASSRDRGSGNTIYF. The CDR3 DNA sequence: TGTGCCAGCAGTCGGGACAGGGGCTCTGGAAACACCATATATTTT.

The J gene is TRBJ1-1, the V gene TRBV5-5; D gene unclear. Between the trimmed V and J ends, which lost 2 bases and 5 bases, there was a span of 19 bases. CDR1 is SGHKS and CDR2 is YYEKEE in the germline V gene (reference sequence). The CDR3 is 16 residues long. The CDR3 is CASSLREGRARTEAFF. As DNA, the CDR3 is TGTGCCAGCAGCTTAAGGGAAGGGCGGGCTAGGACTGAAGCTTTCTTT.

The chain is built from TRBV19 and TRBJ2-6; TRBD1 agrees at 8 bases. V shed 3 bases, J shed 2 bases, and the junction held 3 bases outside the gene matches. This CDR3 contains 16 residues. Germline V gives CDR1 LNHDA, CDR2 SQIVND (reference sequence). CDR3 sequence (DNA): TGTGCCAGTAGTATGTCAGGGGGCGCTGGGGCCAACGTCCTGACTTTC. Translation: CASSMSGGAGANVLTF.

V is TRBV2 and J is TRBJ2-3, with TRBD2 matching over 8 bases. The CDR3 is 15 amino acids. J lost 7 bases, V lost 4 bases, and 10 bases had no gene match. Per the germline V gene, CDR1 is SNHLY and CDR2 is FYNNEI. The CDR3 protein is CASSGSAGVFNTQYF. In DNA, the CDR3 is TGTGCCAGCAGTGGGTCAGCGGGAGTTTTTAATACGCAGTATTTT.

The rearrangement links TRBV6-1 to TRBJ1-1; 7 bases match TRBD1. V trimming: 3 bases; J trimming: 2 bases; junction bases outside the gene matches: 9. The CDR3 consists of 16 residues. Per the germline V gene, CDR1 is MNHNS and CDR2 is SASEGT. Written as DNA, the CDR3 is TGTGCCAGCAGTGACCCCCCCGGGACAGCCAACACTGAAGCTTTCTTT. Translation gives CASSDPPGTANTEAFF.

The CDR3 loop is CASSLLGEGRNEQFF. DNA of the CDR3: TGTGCCAGCAGTTTATTGGGGGAGGGCCGGAATGAGCAGTTCTTC. The chain carries TRBV28 and TRBJ2-1, with 7 bases lining up with TRBD2. Germline V gene lookup returns CDR1 MDHEN and CDR2 SYDVKM. With 1 base clipped from V and 7 bases from J, the junction kept 7 bases outside the gene matches. The CDR3 consists of 15 residues.

The genes are TRBV5-5 and TRBJ1-4; D call uncertain. With 2 bases removed from V and 14 bases from J, the gap between germline ends came to 22 bases. The CDR3 loop spans 15 amino acids. In germline, CDR1 is SGHKS, CDR2 YYEKEE (reference sequence). The CDR3, as DNA: TGTGCCAGCAGCTTTTCGGAGGGTAGAATGAAAAGGCTGTTTTTT. It yields the protein CASSFSEGRMKRLFF.

The rearrangement uses TRBV6-5 and TRBJ2-5, with TRBD2 identical over 7 bases. CDR3 length: 15 residues. V dropped 8 bases and J dropped 4; count of bases not matched to a gene: 13. The germline V gene has CDR1 MNHEY and CDR2 SVGAGI. The chain's CDR3 is CASGSPRTGGETQYF. CDR3 DNA: TGTGCCAGCGGGTCGCCCCGGACGGGGGGAGAGACCCAGTACTTC.

This rearrangement joins TRBV18 to TRBJ2-2; no clear D gene. The CDR3 is made up of 15 amino acids. Trimming stripped 2 bases from V and 3 bases from J, with 10 bases between. Germline CDR1 reads KGHSH; CDR2 reads LQKENI. The CDR3 spells CASSPVDSYTGELFF. CDR3 sequence (DNA): TGTGCCAGCTCACCAGTTGACTCTTACACCGGGGAGCTGTTTTTT.

This sequence joins TRBV27 and TRBJ2-3; 10 bases line up with TRBD1. V gave up 8 bases and J gave up 0 bases; unmatched junction bases: 5. Germline CDR1 and CDR2: MNHEY and SMNVEV (reference sequence). The CDR3 runs to 15 residues. In DNA form, the CDR3 reads TGTGCCAGCCGCCTGGGACAGGGGAGCACAGATACGCAGTATTTT. Translating it yields CASRLGQGSTDTQYF.

The rearrangement joins TRBV10-3 to TRBJ2-7; D might be TRBD2 (5 bases). The length of the CDR3 is 11 residues. V was cut by 4 bases and J by 4 bases, with 5 bases left in between. Germline CDR1 is ENHRY and CDR2 is SYGVKD. The CDR3 spells CAISGGYEQYF. The DNA for the CDR3 is TGTGCCATCAGTGGAGGGTACGAGCAGTACTTC.

The rearrangement joins TRBV6-1 to TRBJ1-6, with D unclear. This CDR3 has 16 residues. Trimming removed 1 base at V and 4 bases at J, with 11 bases between. CDR1 and CDR2 (germline): MNHNS, SASEGT. The CDR3 DNA follows: TGTGCCAGCAGTGAAGTAGGAGGCCGGTATAATTCACCCCTCCACTTT. This translates into CASSEVGGRYNSPLHF.

V usage is TRBV11-3 and J usage is TRBJ2-1; maybe TRBD2 (5 bases). The V gene lost 2 bases and the J gene lost 6 bases, with 17 bases spanning the gap. The CDR3 sequence is 16 residues long. Germline-derived CDR1 and CDR2 are SGHNT and YENEEA. Here the CDR3 DNA reads TGTGCCAGCAGCTTATTCGGACTCACCCCTACCAATGAGCAGTTCTTC. This sequence encodes CASSLFGLTPTNEQFF.

The rearrangement links TRBV7-9 to TRBJ2-5, with 12 bases identical to TRBD2. CDR3 size: 16 residues. Germline CDR1 reads SEHNR; CDR2 reads FQNEAQ (reference sequence). Trimming at V came to 1 base and at J to 5 bases, leaving 5 bases not matched to a gene. In DNA, the CDR3 is TGTGCCAGCAGCTTAGGACTAGCGGGAGATGGGGAGACCCAGTACTTC. This gives the protein CASSLGLAGDGETQYF.

This clone was picked up a small number of times. The rearrangement links TRBV5-1 to TRBJ2-7, with 8 bases lining up with TRBD2. Germline V gene lookup returns CDR1 SGHRS and CDR2 YFSETQ. With 4 bases clipped from V and 2 bases from J, the junction kept 8 bases outside the gene matches. This CDR3 has 15 amino acids. The CDR3, as DNA: TGCGCCAGCAGCGTCGGACTAGCCGGGACCTACGAGCAGTACTTC. This translates into CASSVGLAGTYEQYF.

This clone was observed a single time. V usage is TRBV3-1 (or the pseudogene TRBV3-2) and J usage is TRBJ2-2; unclear D gene. This CDR3 has 13 residues. V lost 0 bases to trimming and J lost 7 bases, with 6 bases between them. Germline CDR1 and CDR2: LGHDT and YNNKEL (reference sequence). The CDR3 bases are TGTGCCAGCAGCCAAGATTTTCTCGGGGAGCTGTTTTTT. This encodes CASSQDFLGELFF.

The chain links TRBV10-3 to TRBJ1-3, with D possibly matching TRBD1 (6 bases). The CDR3 is made up of 13 amino acids. Germline V gene lookup returns CDR1 ENHRY and CDR2 SYGVKD. V lost 10 bases and J lost 0, with 10 bases in between. The CDR3 DNA sequence: TGTGCCACCCGGGACAACTCTGGAAACACCATATATTTT. Translated, it gives CATRDNSGNTIYF.

This clone occurred once. The genes are TRBV28 and TRBJ2-1, with D tentatively TRBD2 (5 bases). The V end was cut by 1 base, the J end by 7 bases, with 14 bases between. Germline lookup yields CDR1 MDHEN and CDR2 SYDVKM. The CDR3 sequence is 15 residues long. CDR3: CASSLSALGNNEQFF. The CDR3 DNA sequence: TGTGCCAGCAGTTTATCCGCCCTCGGGAATAATGAGCAGTTCTTC.